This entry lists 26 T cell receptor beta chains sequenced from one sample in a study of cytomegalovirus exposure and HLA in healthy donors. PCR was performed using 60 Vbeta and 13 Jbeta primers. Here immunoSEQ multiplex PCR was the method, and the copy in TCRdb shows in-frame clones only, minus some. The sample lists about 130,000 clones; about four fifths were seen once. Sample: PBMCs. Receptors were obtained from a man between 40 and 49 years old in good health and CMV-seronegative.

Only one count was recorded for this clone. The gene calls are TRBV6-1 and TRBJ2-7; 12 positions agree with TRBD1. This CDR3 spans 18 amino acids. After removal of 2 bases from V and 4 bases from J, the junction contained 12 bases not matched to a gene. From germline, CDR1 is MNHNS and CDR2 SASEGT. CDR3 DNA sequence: TGTGCCAGCAGTGAAAGTTGGGTAGGGACAGGGGGCATTTACGAGCAGTACTTC. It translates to CASSESWVGTGGIYEQYF.

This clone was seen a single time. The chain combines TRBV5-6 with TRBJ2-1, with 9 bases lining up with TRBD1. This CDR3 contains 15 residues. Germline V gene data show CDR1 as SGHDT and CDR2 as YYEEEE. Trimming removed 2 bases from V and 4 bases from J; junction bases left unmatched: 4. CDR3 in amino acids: CASSFGQGQYNEQFF. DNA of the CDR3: TGTGCCAGCAGCTTCGGACAGGGGCAATACAATGAGCAGTTCTTC.

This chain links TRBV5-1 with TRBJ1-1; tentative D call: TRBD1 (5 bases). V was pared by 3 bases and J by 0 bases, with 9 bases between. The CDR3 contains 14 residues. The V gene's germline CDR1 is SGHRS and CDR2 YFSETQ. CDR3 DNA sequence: TGCGCCAGCAGCTGGCAGGGAATGAACACTGAAGCTTTCTTT. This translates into CASSWQGMNTEAFF.

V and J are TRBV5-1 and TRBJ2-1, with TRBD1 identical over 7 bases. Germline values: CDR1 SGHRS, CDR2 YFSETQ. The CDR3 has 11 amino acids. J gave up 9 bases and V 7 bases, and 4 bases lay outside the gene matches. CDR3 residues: CASAQGIEQFF. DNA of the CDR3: TGCGCCAGCGCACAGGGGATTGAGCAGTTCTTC.

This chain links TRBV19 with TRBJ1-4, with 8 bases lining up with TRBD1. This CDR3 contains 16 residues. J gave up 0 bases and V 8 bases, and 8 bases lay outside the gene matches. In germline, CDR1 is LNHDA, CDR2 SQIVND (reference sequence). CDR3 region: CASHGTGRATNEKLFF. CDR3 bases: TGTGCCAGTCATGGGACAGGAAGGGCAACTAATGAAAAACTGTTTTTT. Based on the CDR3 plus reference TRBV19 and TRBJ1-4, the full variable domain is DGGITQSPKYLFRKEGQNVTLSCEQNLNHDAMYWYRQDPGQGLRLIYYSQIVNDFQKGDIAEGYSVSREKKESFPLTVTSAQKNPTAFYLCASHGTGRATNEKLFFGSGTQLSVL.

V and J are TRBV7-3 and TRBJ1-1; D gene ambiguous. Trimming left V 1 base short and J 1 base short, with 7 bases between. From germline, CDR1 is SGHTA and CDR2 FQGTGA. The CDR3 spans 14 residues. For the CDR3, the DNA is TGTGCCAGCAGCTTAATGTCAGGGAACACTGAAGCTTTCTTT. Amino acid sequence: CASSLMSGNTEAFF.

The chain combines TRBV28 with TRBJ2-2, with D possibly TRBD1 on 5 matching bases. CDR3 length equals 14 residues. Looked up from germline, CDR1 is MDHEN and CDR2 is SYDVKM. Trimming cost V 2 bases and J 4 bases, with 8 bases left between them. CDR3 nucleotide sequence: TGTGCCAGCAGTTTACCCAGGGTCACCGGGGAGCTGTTTTTT. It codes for CASSLPRVTGELFF.

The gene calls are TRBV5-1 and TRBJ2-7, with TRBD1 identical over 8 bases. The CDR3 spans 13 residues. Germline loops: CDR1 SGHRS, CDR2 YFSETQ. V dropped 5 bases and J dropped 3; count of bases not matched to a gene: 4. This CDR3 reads CASRPGTGYEQYF. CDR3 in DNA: TGCGCCAGCAGGCCAGGGACAGGCTACGAGCAGTACTTC.

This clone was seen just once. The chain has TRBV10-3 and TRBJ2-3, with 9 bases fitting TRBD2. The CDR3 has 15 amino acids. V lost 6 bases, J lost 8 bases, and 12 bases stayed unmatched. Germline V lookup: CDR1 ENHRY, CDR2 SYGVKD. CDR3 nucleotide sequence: TGTGCCATCAGCGAATTCGCGGGGGGGCCCGCTACGCAGTATTTT. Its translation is CAISEFAGGPATQYF.

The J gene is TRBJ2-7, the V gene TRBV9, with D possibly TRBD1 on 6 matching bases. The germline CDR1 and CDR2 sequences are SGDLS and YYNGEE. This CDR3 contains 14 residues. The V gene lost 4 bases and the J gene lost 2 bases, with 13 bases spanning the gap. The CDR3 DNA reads TGTGCCAGCAGCCTTCGGACAGAAACCTACGAGCAGTACTTC. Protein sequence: CASSLRTETYEQYF.

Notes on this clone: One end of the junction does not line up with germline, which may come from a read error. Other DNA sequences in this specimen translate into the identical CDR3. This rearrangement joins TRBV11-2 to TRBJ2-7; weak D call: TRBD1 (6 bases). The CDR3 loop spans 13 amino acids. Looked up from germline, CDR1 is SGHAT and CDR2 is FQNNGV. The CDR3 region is CASSLDRTYEQYF. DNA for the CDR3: TGTGCCAGCAGCCTAGACAGGACCTACGAGCAGTACTTC.

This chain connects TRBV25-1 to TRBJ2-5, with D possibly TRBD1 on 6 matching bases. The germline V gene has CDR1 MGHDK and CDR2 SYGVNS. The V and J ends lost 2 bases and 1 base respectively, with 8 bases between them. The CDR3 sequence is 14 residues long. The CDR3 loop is CASSEQGPQETQYF. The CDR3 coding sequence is TGTGCCAGCAGTGAACAGGGGCCCCAAGAGACCCAGTACTTC.

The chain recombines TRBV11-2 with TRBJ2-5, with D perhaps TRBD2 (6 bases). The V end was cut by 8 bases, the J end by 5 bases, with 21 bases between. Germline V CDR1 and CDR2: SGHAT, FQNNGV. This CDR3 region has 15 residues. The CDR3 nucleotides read TGTGCCAGCTCCCCCCGAGGGGCGGGAAGGGAGACCCAGTACTTC. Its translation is CASSPRGAGRETQYF.

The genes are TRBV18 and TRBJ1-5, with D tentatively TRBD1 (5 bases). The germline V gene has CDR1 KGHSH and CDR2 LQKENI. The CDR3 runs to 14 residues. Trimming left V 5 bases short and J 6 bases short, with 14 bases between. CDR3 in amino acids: CASSYAGISQPQHF. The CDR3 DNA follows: TGTGCCAGCTCATATGCAGGGATTAGTCAGCCCCAGCATTTT.

CDR3 nucleotides: TGTGCCAGCAGCTCACAAGGGGGACCTAATGAAAAACTGTTTTTT. Amino acid sequence: CASSSQGGPNEKLFF. The chain recombines TRBV7-9 with TRBJ1-4; TRBD1 might be the D (6 bases). The CDR3 runs to 15 residues. Trimming shortened V by 4 bases and J by 3 bases, and 12 bases separated the two germline ends. CDR1 and CDR2 (germline): SEHNR, FQNEAQ (reference sequence).

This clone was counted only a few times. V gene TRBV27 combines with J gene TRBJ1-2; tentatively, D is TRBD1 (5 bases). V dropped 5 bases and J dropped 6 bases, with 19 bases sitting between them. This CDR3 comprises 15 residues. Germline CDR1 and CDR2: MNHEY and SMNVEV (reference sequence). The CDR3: CASSPLLAGRHGYTF. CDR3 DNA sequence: TGTGCCAGCAGTCCCCTCCTCGCAGGGCGCCATGGCTACACCTTC.

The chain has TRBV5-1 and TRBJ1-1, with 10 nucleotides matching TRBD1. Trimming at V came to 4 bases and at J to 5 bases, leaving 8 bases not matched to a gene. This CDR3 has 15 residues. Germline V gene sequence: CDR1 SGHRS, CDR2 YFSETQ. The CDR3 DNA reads TGCGCCAGCAGCGCCCGGGACAGGGGACGGACTGAAGCTTTCTTT. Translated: CASSARDRGRTEAFF.

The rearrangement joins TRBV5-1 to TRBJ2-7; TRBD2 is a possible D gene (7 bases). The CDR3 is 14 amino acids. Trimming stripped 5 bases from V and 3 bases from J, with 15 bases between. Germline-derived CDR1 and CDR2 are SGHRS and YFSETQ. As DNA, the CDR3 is TGCGCCAGCAGTTCGGGGGGCCCGAACTACGAGCAGTACTTC. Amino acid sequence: CASSSGGPNYEQYF.

CDR3 residues: CAINIAGDSYEQYF. The CDR3 DNA sequence: TGTGCCATCAACATAGCGGGGGACTCCTACGAGCAGTACTTC. The chain combines TRBV10-3 with TRBJ2-7; TRBD2 matches at 9 bases. The CDR3 spans 14 residues. V lost 7 bases to trimming and J lost 0 bases; unmatched junction nucleotides: 4. Germline lookup yields CDR1 ENHRY and CDR2 SYGVKD.

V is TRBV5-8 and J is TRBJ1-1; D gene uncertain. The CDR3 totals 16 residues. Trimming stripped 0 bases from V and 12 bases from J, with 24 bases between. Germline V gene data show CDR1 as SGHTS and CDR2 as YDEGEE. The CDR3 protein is CASSLAKRQTNRSTFF. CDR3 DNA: TGTGCCAGCAGCTTGGCTAAGAGGCAGACCAATCGATCAACTTTCTTT. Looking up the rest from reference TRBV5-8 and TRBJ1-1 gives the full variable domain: EAGVTQSPTHLIKTRGQQATLRCSPISGHTSVYWYQQALGLGLQFLLWYDEGEERNRGNFPPRFSGRQFPNYSSELNVNALELEDSALYLCASSLAKRQTNRSTFFGQGTRLTVV.

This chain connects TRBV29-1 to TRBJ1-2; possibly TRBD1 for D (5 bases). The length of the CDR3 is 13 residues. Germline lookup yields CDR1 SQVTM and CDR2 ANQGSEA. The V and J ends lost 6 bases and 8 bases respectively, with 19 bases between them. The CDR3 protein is CSVGTGVSRGYTF. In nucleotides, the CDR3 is TGCAGCGTGGGGACGGGGGTATCCAGGGGCTACACCTTC.

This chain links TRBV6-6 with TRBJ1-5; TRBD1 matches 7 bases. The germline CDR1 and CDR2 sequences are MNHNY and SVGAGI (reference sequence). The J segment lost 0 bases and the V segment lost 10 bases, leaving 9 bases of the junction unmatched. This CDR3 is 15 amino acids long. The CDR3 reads CATIGTALSNQPQHF. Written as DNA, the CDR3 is TGTGCCACCATAGGGACAGCCCTTAGCAATCAGCCCCAGCATTTT.

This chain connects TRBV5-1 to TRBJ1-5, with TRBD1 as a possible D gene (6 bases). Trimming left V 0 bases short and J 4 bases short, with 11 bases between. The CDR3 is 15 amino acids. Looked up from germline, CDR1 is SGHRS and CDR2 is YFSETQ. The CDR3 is CASSLAGEGNQPQHF. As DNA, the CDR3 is TGCGCCAGCAGCTTGGCAGGGGAGGGGAATCAGCCCCAGCATTTT.

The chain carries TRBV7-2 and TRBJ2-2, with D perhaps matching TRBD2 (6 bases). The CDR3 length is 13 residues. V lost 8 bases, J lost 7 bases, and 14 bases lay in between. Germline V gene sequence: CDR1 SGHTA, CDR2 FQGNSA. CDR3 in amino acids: CASGRGEFGELFF. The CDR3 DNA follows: TGTGCCAGCGGCCGCGGGGAATTCGGGGAGCTGTTTTTT.

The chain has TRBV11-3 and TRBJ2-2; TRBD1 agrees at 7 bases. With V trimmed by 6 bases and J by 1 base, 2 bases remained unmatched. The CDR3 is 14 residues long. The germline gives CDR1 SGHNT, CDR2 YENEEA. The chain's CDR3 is CASRTGMNTGELFF. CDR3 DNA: TGTGCCAGCAGGACAGGGATGAACACCGGGGAGCTGTTTTTT.

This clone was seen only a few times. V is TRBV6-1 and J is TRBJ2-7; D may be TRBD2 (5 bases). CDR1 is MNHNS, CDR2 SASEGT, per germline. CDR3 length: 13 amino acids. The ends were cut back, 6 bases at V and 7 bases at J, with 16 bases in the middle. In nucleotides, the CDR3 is TGTGCCAGCAGGGGTACGGGGTCGTGGGAGCAGTACTTC. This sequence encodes CASRGTGSWEQYF.